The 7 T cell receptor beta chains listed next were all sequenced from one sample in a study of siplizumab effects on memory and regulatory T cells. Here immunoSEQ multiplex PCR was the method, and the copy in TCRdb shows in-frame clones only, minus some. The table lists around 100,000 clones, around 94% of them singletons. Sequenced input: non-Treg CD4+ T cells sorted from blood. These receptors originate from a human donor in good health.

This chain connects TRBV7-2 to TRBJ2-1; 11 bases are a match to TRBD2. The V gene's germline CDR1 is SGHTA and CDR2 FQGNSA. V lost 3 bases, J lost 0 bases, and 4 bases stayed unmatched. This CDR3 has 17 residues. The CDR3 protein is CASSFRLAGNSYNEQFF. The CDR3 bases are TGTGCCAGCAGCTTCCGACTAGCGGGAAACTCCTACAATGAGCAGTTCTTC.

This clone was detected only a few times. The CDR3: CASSVSSGGTTEAFF. CDR3 DNA: TGTGCCAGCAGCGTCTCGTCAGGGGGCACGACTGAAGCTTTCTTT. The V gene is TRBV9, the J gene TRBJ1-1, with 8 bases aligning to TRBD1. The germline gives CDR1 SGDLS, CDR2 YYNGEE. The CDR3 contains 15 residues. After removal of 2 bases from V and 5 bases from J, the junction contained 8 bases not matched to a gene.

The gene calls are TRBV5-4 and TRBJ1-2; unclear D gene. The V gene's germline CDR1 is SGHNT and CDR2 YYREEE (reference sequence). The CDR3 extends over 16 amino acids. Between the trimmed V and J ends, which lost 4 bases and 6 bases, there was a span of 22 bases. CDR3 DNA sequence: TGTGCCAGCAGCGACCGCCGCGGGGTCCGGCGGGATGGCTACACCTTC. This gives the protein CASSDRRGVRRDGYTF.

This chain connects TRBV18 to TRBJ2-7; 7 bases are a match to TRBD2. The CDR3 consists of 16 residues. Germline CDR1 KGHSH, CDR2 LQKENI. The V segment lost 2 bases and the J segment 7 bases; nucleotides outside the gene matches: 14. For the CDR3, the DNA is TGTGCCAGCTCACCATCTGGACCCTCGACGGGGGGAGAGCAGTACTTC. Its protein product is CASSPSGPSTGGEQYF.

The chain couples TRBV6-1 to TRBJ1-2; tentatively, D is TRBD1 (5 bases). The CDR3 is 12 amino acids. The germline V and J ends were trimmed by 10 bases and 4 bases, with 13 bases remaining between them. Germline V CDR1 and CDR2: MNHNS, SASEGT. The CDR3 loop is CATVLGTYGYTF. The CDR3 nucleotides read TGTGCCACCGTTCTCGGGACCTATGGCTACACCTTC.

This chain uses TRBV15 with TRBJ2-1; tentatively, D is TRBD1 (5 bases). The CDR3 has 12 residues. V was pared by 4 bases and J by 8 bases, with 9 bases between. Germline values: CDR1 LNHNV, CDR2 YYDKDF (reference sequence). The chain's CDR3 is CATSIARDEQFF. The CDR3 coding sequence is TGTGCCACCAGCATAGCCAGGGATGAGCAGTTCTTC.

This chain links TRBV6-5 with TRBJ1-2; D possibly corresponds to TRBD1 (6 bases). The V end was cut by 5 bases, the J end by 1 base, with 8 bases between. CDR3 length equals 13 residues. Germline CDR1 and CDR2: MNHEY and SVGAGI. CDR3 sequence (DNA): TGTGCCAGCAGTGTGGACAGTAACTATGGCTACACCTTC. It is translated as CASSVDSNYGYTF.